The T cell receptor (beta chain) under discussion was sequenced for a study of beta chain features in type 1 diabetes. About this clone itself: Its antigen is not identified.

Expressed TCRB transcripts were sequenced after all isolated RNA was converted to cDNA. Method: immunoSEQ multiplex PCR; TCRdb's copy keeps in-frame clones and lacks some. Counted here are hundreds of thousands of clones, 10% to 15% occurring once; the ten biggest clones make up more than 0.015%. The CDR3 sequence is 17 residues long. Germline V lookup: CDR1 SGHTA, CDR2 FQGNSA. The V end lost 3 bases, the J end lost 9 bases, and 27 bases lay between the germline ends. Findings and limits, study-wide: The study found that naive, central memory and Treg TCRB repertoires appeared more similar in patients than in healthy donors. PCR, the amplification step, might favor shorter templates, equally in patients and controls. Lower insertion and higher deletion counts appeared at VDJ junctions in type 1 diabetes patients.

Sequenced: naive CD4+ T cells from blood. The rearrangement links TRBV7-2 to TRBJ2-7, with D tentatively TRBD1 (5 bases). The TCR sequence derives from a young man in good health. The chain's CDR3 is CASSLRVVREPASGQYF. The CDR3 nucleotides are TGTGCCAGCAGCTTGAGAGTTGTCAGGGAACCGGCTTCTGGGCAGTACTTC.